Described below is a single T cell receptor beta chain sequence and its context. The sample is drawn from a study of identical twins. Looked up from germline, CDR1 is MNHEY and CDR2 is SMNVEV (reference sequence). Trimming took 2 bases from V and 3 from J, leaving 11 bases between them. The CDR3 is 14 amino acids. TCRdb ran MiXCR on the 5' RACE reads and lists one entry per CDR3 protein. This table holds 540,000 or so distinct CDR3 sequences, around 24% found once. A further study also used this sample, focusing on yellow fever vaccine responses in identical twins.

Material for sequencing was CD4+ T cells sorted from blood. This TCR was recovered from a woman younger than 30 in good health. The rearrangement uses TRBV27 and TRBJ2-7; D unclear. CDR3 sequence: CASSLEESIYEQYV. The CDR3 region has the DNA TGTGCCAGCAGTTTAGAGGAGAGTATCTACGAGCAGTACGTC.